This T cell receptor (beta chain) was sequenced in a study of control samples from healthy donors and cancer patients. Measured with immunoSEQ multiplex PCR; TCRdb has only the in-frame clones, and not every one. The sample holds 78,000 or so clones, about 88% seen once. The table lists this clone with a few counts. Sequenced material: blood. This receptor was identified in a woman aged 50 to 65 in good health.

CDR3 amino acids: CASSYSGQGVNTIYF. The CDR3 DNA reads TGTGCCAGCAGTTACTCGGGACAGGGAGTAAACACCATATATTTT. The chain combines TRBV6-6 with TRBJ1-3; 9 bases agree with TRBD1. The CDR3 length is 15 residues. Trimming cost V 0 bases and J 6 bases; bases outside gene matches: 3. The germline V gene encodes CDR1 MNHNY and CDR2 SVGAGI (reference sequence).